These 18 T cell receptor beta chains originate from one sample sequenced in a study of shared clonotypes between healthy human individuals. The data were produced by immunoSEQ multiplex PCR, yet TCRdb's version contains in-frame clones alone and is incomplete. The sample has 2 million to 2.5 million clones, about 95% seen once. The naive CD8 population came from CD45RO-negative cells selected for CCR7, without terminally differentiated effector memory CD45RA+ cells. The sample was naive CD8+ T cells sorted from blood. The receptors originated from a man aged 18 to 29 in good health.

This sequence joins TRBV5-6 and TRBJ1-2; 7 nucleotides line up with TRBD1. After removal of 4 bases from V and 3 bases from J, the junction contained 6 bases not matched to a gene. This CDR3 region has 14 residues. Germline CDR1 is SGHDT and CDR2 is YYEEEE. The CDR3 loop is CASSPDRSYYGYTF. CDR3 coding DNA: TGTGCCAGCAGCCCGGACAGGTCCTACTATGGCTACACCTTC.

The chain employs TRBV30 and TRBJ1-1; D is uncertain. Between the trimmed V and J ends, which lost 0 bases and 4 bases, there was a span of 12 bases. The CDR3 length is 14 residues. Germline-derived CDR1 and CDR2 are GTSNPN and SVGIG (reference sequence). The CDR3 reads CAWSVSPGGTEAFF. The CDR3 DNA reads as TGTGCCTGGAGTGTATCCCCCGGCGGCACTGAAGCTTTCTTT.

The rearrangement links TRBV5-1 to TRBJ2-7, with a weak D call TRBD1 (5 bases). CDR1 SGHRS and CDR2 YFSETQ come from the germline V gene. V was shortened by 0 bases and J by 0 bases, with 7 bases between the two germline ends. There are 14 residues in the CDR3. The CDR3 nucleotides are TGCGCCAGCAGCTTGGGGACACTCTCCTACGAGCAGTACTTC. Protein product: CASSLGTLSYEQYF. The whole variable domain, filled in from reference TRBV5-1 and TRBJ2-7, reads KAGVTQTPRYLIKTRGQQVTLSCSPISGHRSVSWYQQTPGQGLQFLFEYFSETQRNKGNFPGRFSGRQFSNSRSEMNVSTLELGDSALYLCASSLGTLSYEQYFGPGTRLTVT.

The chain links TRBV6-5 to TRBJ1-6; D is possibly TRBD1 (5 bases). The CDR3 runs to 13 residues. Trimming removed 4 bases at V and 10 bases at J, with 11 bases between. Germline V lookup: CDR1 MNHEY, CDR2 SVGAGI. The CDR3 sequence is CASSWRGESPLHF. The CDR3 DNA sequence: TGTGCCAGCAGTTGGAGGGGAGAATCACCCCTCCACTTT.

The J gene is TRBJ1-5, the V gene TRBV6-5, with a tentative D call TRBD1 (6 bases). Trimming took 6 bases from V and 3 from J, leaving 9 bases between them. CDR1 and CDR2 from the germline V gene are MNHEY and SVGAGI. This CDR3 region has 13 residues. The CDR3 loop reads CASSDRFNQPQHF. CDR3 in DNA: TGTGCCAGCAGCGACAGGTTCAATCAGCCCCAGCATTTT.

This clone has only one observation. V usage is TRBV5-1 and J usage is TRBJ2-7; 7 bases map to TRBD2. The CDR3 consists of 17 residues. The germline CDR1 and CDR2 sequences are SGHRS and YFSETQ. Trimming cost V 0 bases and J 2 bases; bases outside gene matches: 11. CDR3 loop: CASSLGPAGTIPYEQYF. CDR3 in DNA: TGCGCCAGCAGCTTGGGACCCGCCGGGACTATTCCCTACGAGCAGTACTTC.

The CDR3 region has the DNA TGTGCCAGCAGTCCCTATAGCGGGACCGCCTACGAGCAGTACTTC. Amino acids: CASSPYSGTAYEQYF. The chain joins TRBV27 to TRBJ2-7; 8 nucleotides agree with TRBD2. Trimming removed 5 bases from V and 2 bases from J; junction bases left unmatched: 8. The CDR3 is made up of 15 amino acids. Germline V gene lookup returns CDR1 MNHEY and CDR2 SMNVEV (reference sequence).

The chain couples TRBV18 to TRBJ2-5; TRBD2 aligns across 10 bases. The germline V gene encodes CDR1 KGHSH and CDR2 LQKENI. Trimming removed 4 bases from V and 5 bases from J; junction bases left unmatched: 10. CDR3 length equals 16 residues. This chain's CDR3 is CASSLALAGPLETQYF. The CDR3 nucleotides are TGTGCCAGCTCACTAGCACTAGCGGGACCTTTGGAGACCCAGTACTTC.

In the case of this clone: Other nucleotide sequences from this sample produce the same CDR3. V gene TRBV27 combines with J gene TRBJ2-5; possibly TRBD1 for D (6 bases). The CDR3 sequence is 12 residues long. Deletions cut 2 bases from V and 5 bases from J, with 6 bases between. The germline V gene encodes CDR1 MNHEY and CDR2 SMNVEV (reference sequence). CDR3 nucleotide sequence: TGTGCCAGCAGTTTAAGGGGGGAGACCCAGTACTTC. Encoded protein: CASSLRGETQYF.

This chain joins TRBV19 and TRBJ2-1, with 9 bases lining up with TRBD1. Trimming took 4 bases from V and 3 from J; bases not matched to a gene: 4. CDR1 is LNHDA, CDR2 SQIVND, per germline (reference sequence). The CDR3 sequence is 15 residues long. Here the CDR3 reads CASSTRQGVYNEQFF. Written as DNA, the CDR3 is TGTGCCAGTAGTACTAGACAGGGGGTCTACAATGAGCAGTTCTTC.

This clone was recorded only once. The J gene is TRBJ1-1, the V gene TRBV27; 7 bases are shared with TRBD1. The CDR3 is 14 residues long. Germline CDR1 is MNHEY and CDR2 is SMNVEV (reference sequence). V shed 6 bases and J 3 bases; nucleotides not matched to a gene: 7. The CDR3 DNA reads as TGTGCCAGCAGACTAGGGGGCGGGTACACTGAAGCTTTCTTT. It translates to CASRLGGGYTEAFF.

The chain couples TRBV6-6 to TRBJ2-7, with TRBD2 as a possible D gene (5 bases). The CDR3 totals 14 residues. V lost 2 bases and J lost 5, with 13 bases in between. Per germline, CDR1 MNHNY and CDR2 SVGAGI (reference sequence). The CDR3 here is CASSYVPGSHEQYF. The CDR3 nucleotides are TGTGCCAGCAGTTACGTTCCGGGGTCCCACGAGCAGTACTTC.

The genes are TRBV19 and TRBJ2-3, with TRBD2 matching over 9 bases. With V trimmed by 8 bases and J by 0 bases, 6 bases remained unmatched. Germline CDR1 is LNHDA and CDR2 is SQIVND (reference sequence). The CDR3 runs 15 residues. CDR3 sequence reads: CASGRLAGSTDTQYF. The CDR3 coding sequence is TGTGCCAGTGGCCGTCTAGCGGGAAGCACAGATACGCAGTATTTT.

The genes are TRBV6-5 and TRBJ1-1, with 10 bases lining up with TRBD1. Germline trimming cut 4 bases from V and 3 bases from J; bases unmatched to any gene: 2. The CDR3 spans 14 residues. The V gene's germline CDR1 is MNHEY and CDR2 SVGAGI. CDR3 in DNA: TGTGCCAGCAGTTTGACAGGGGGCTACACTGAAGCTTTCTTT. Translation gives CASSLTGGYTEAFF.

A single count supports this clone. This sample includes further DNA sequences coding for the same CDR3. The V call is TRBV5-6, the J call TRBJ2-7; TRBD1 matches at 7 bases. Germline V gene lookup returns CDR1 SGHDT and CDR2 YYEEEE. The CDR3 length is 14 residues. V trimming: 0 bases; J trimming: 2 bases; junction bases outside the gene matches: 2. The CDR3 here is CASSLVQGAYEQYF. For the CDR3, the DNA is TGTGCCAGCAGCTTGGTGCAGGGGGCCTACGAGCAGTACTTC.

The chain employs TRBV6-1 and TRBJ1-2, with unresolved D. Germline assignment: CDR1 MNHNS and CDR2 SASEGT. V gave up 5 bases and J gave up 2 bases, with 15 bases separating them. This CDR3 contains 15 residues. The chain's CDR3 is CASSWTGLPNYGYTF. In DNA, the CDR3 is TGTGCCAGCAGTTGGACGGGCTTACCCAACTATGGCTACACCTTC.

This chain joins TRBV6-5 and TRBJ2-1; TRBD1 matches at 12 bases. V shed 4 bases, J shed 7 bases, and the junction held 5 bases outside the gene matches. This CDR3 contains 15 residues. The germline V gene has CDR1 MNHEY and CDR2 SVGAGI. CDR3 sequence: CASSWGQGAVNEQFF. The CDR3 nucleotides are TGTGCCAGCAGTTGGGGACAGGGGGCAGTAAATGAGCAGTTCTTC.

With regard to this clone: Other nucleotide sequences from this sample produce the same CDR3. The chain couples TRBV4-1 to TRBJ1-2; 9 nucleotides align to TRBD1. Germline CDR1 and CDR2: MGHRA and YSYEKL. CDR3 length: 14 amino acids. V trimming: 3 bases; J trimming: 5 bases; junction bases outside the gene matches: 4. This CDR3 reads CASSHRTGDYGYTF. The DNA of the CDR3 is TGCGCCAGCAGCCACCGGACAGGGGATTATGGCTACACCTTC.